The present entry profiles one TCR beta chain with its context. V was pared by 1 base and J by 3 bases, with 6 bases between. From germline, CDR1 is MGHDK and CDR2 SYGVNS. The length of the CDR3 is 13 residues. CD8 cells regarded as naive lacked CD45RO, were positively chosen for CCR7, and omitted terminally differentiated effector memory CD45RA+ cells. The data derive from a study of shared clonotypes between healthy human individuals. At the level of the study: Donor composition was a couple of women and three men, aged 18 to 49. Donors had three CD4 naive, three CD4 memory, two CD8 naive and one CD8 memory plate apiece.

Sequencing used immunoSEQ multiplex PCR; TCRdb keeps in-frame clones, though not all of them. The repertoire holds 1.5 million to 2.5 million clones, about 95% seen once, with around 1% in the top ten. The sample consisted of naive CD8+ T cells sorted from blood. The TCR comes from a man aged 18 to 30 in good health. The V and J genes are TRBV25-1 and TRBJ2-5, with D perhaps given as TRBD1 or TRBD2 (5 bases each). The DNA for the CDR3 is TGTGCCAGCAGTGAATTGGGGGAAGAGACCCAGTACTTC. It is translated as CASSELGEETQYF. Supplemented by reference TRBV25-1 and TRBJ2-5, the full variable domain reads EADIYQTPRYLVIGTGKKITLECSQTMGHDKMYWYQQDPGMELHLIHYSYGVNSTEKGDLSSESTVSRIRTEHFPLTLESARPSHTSQYLCASSELGEETQYFGPGTRLLVL.